This TCR beta chain emerged from a study of blood T cells in healthy people across ages. Germline values: CDR1 SEHNR, CDR2 FQNEAQ (reference sequence). The CDR3 spans 15 residues. Trimming shortened V by 5 bases and J by 0 bases, and 14 bases separated the two germline ends. The use of a sample-barcoded 5' primer and a J-beta primer mix characterized a second PCR of about 7 to 12 cycles. Each CDR3 protein gets one entry after TCRdb re-called the 5' RACE reads with MiXCR. The top ten clones hold over 10% of a sample with over 950,000 distinct CDR3 sequences, roughly two fifths of them seen once. Around 10 milliliters of peripheral blood were drawn from each donor.

Sequenced input: blood. The sequence was collected from a man between 18 and 29 years old in good health. This chain uses TRBV7-9 with TRBJ2-7; tentative D call: TRBD1 (5 bases). The CDR3: CASSVGASSSYEQYF. The CDR3 bases are TGTGCCAGCAGCGTAGGGGCCTCGAGCTCCTACGAGCAGTACTTC.